Following are 26 T cell receptor beta chains from one sample sequenced in a study of blood T cells in healthy people across ages. Sample-barcoded 5' priming and a J-beta primer mix drove a second PCR of about 6 to 12 cycles. TCRdb re-called the 5' RACE reads through MiXCR, storing one row per CDR3 protein. This table has 1.5 million to 2 million distinct CDR3 sequences, roughly a third appearing once. Material: blood. All receptors derive from a woman in her twenties or thirties in good health.

The chain carries TRBV20-1 and TRBJ1-6; 10 bases are a match to TRBD1. Per germline, CDR1 DFQATT and CDR2 SNEGSKA (reference sequence). This CDR3 region has 18 residues. V shed 1 base, J shed 7 bases, and the junction held 13 bases outside the gene matches. CDR3 DNA: TGCAGTGCTAGAGGTTCGGGGACAGGGGCCCAGAGAAATTCACCCCTCCACTTT. Translated, it gives CSARGSGTGAQRNSPLHF.

A remark on this clonotype: This could be a read error, since a much larger clone is one nucleotide away. The chain has TRBV29-1 and TRBJ2-7; a possible D gene is TRBD1 (7 bases). The germline V gene has CDR1 SQVTM and CDR2 ANQGSEA. V lost 8 bases and J lost 0, with 17 bases in between. The CDR3 consists of 14 residues. The CDR3 protein is CSILGRDSSYEQYF. CDR3 DNA: TGCAGCATTTTAGGGCGGGACAGCTCCTACGAGCAGTACTTC.

In its sample, this clonotype was seen a few times. The gene calls are TRBV27 and TRBJ1-2, with 8 bases that match TRBD1. Germline CDR1 MNHEY, CDR2 SMNVEV (reference sequence). The CDR3 has 16 residues. V lost 5 bases to trimming and J lost 8 bases; unmatched junction nucleotides: 16. The CDR3, as DNA: TGTGCCAGCAGTCCGCGGTTTGGCAGGGGGCCGGAGGGCTACACCTTC. Encoded protein: CASSPRFGRGPEGYTF.

This clonotype was counted many times. The rearrangement uses TRBV2 and TRBJ1-1; no clear D gene. Germline assignment: CDR1 SNHLY and CDR2 FYNNEI. The CDR3 runs 11 residues. The V end lost 6 bases, the J end lost 1 base, and 3 bases lay between the germline ends. CDR3 in amino acids: CASSRNTEAFF. CDR3 nucleotide sequence: TGTGCCAGCAGCCGGAACACTGAAGCTTTCTTT.

The gene calls are TRBV9 and TRBJ2-1; 7 nucleotides line up with TRBD2. CDR1 SGDLS and CDR2 YYNGEE come from the germline V gene. Trimming at V came to 4 bases and at J to 12 bases, leaving 13 bases not matched to a gene. This CDR3 is 14 amino acids long. The CDR3 spells CASSPFTSDDGQFF. In DNA, the CDR3 is TGTGCCAGCAGCCCTTTTACTAGCGACGATGGGCAGTTCTTC.

CDR3 coding DNA: TGTGCCAGCAGTGCCGAGGTAGGGGTCGAGCAGTACTTC. Encoded protein: CASSAEVGVEQYF. The chain recombines TRBV6-4 with TRBJ2-7; possible D gene TRBD1, 5 bases. Germline lookup yields CDR1 MRHNA and CDR2 SNTAGT. Deletions cut 4 bases from V and 6 bases from J, with 13 bases between. The CDR3 loop spans 13 amino acids.

This chain uses TRBV5-1 with TRBJ2-7, with a tentative D call TRBD1 (6 bases). The CDR3 length is 14 residues. Germline V gene lookup returns CDR1 SGHRS and CDR2 YFSETQ. V was clipped by 4 bases and J by 6 bases, with 17 bases between them. CDR3 sequence (DNA): TGCGCCAGCAGCCTCAGGGGTCAGGCGGGCGAGCAGTACTTC. Residues: CASSLRGQAGEQYF.

This rearrangement joins TRBV20-1 to TRBJ2-7; 10 nucleotides line up with TRBD2. The germline gives CDR1 DFQATT, CDR2 SNEGSKA (reference sequence). The V segment lost 3 bases and the J segment 2 bases; nucleotides outside the gene matches: 13. This CDR3 region has 17 residues. CDR3 region: CSASSVLAGEVPYEQYF. The CDR3 region has the DNA TGCAGTGCTAGCTCGGTGCTAGCGGGAGAGGTCCCCTACGAGCAGTACTTC.

This clonotype was seen more than once but under ten times. The chain links TRBV6-5 to TRBJ2-3, with D tentatively TRBD1 or TRBD2 (6 bases each). This CDR3 region has 15 residues. Between the trimmed V and J ends, which lost 2 bases and 2 bases, there was a span of 11 bases. Germline assignment: CDR1 MNHEY and CDR2 SVGAGI. As DNA, the CDR3 is TGTGCCAGCAGTTACGGGGGGCTATCCACAGATACGCAGTATTTT. It codes for CASSYGGLSTDTQYF.

This clonotype was recorded at least ten times. The chain couples TRBV28 to TRBJ1-1; 8 nucleotides align to TRBD1. The germline CDR1 and CDR2 sequences are MDHEN and SYDVKM. The length of the CDR3 is 14 residues. V lost 3 bases, J lost 11 bases, and 11 bases stayed unmatched. Here the CDR3 DNA reads TGTGCCAGCAGTTTTAGCGGACAGGGTATTAGGGCTTTCTTT. It translates to CASSFSGQGIRAFF.

Worth noting for this clonotype: At one end, the junction sequence differs from germline, possibly due to a read error. The rearrangement joins TRBV9 to TRBJ2-1; 9 bases line up with TRBD2. The CDR3 is 16 residues long. Looked up from germline, CDR1 is SGDLS and CDR2 is YYNGEE. CDR3 coding DNA: TGTGCCGGCAGCGTAGGCGGTGGGACTAGCTACTCTGAGCAGTTCTTC. Its protein is CAGSVGGGTSYSEQFF. The variable domain in full, with the rest retrieved from reference TRBV9 and TRBJ2-1, is DSGVTQTPKHLITATGQRVTLRCSPRSGDLSVYWYQQSLDQGLQFLIQYYNGEERAKGNILERFSAQQFPDLHSELNLSSLELGDSALYFCAGSVGGGTSYSEQFFGPGTRLTVL.

This clonotype was picked up a small number of times. The CDR3 sequence: CASSQSTGVYNEQFF. The CDR3 DNA sequence: TGCGCCAGCAGCCAGTCGACAGGGGTTTACAATGAGCAGTTCTTC. The chain uses TRBV4-1 and TRBJ2-1; 8 positions agree with TRBD1. CDR1 is MGHRA and CDR2 is YSYEKL in the germline V gene. This CDR3 has 15 amino acids. The V gene end was trimmed by 3 bases and the J gene end by 4 bases; junction bases not matched to a gene: 5.

This clonotype was counted ten times or more. The chain recombines TRBV12-3 or TRBV12-4 with TRBJ1-2; tentative D call: TRBD1 (5 bases). This CDR3 region has 15 residues. V was clipped by 3 bases and J by 6 bases, with 17 bases between them. The CDR3 DNA sequence: TGTGCCAGCAGTTTTGCCGTAACGGGGGTTAATGGCTACACCTTC. As protein: CASSFAVTGVNGYTF.

This clonotype occurred a few times. The genes are TRBV28 and TRBJ1-1, with 7 bases lining up with TRBD1. Germline lookup yields CDR1 MDHEN and CDR2 SYDVKM. The V segment lost 9 bases and the J segment 10 bases; nucleotides outside the gene matches: 11. The CDR3 contains 12 residues. CDR3 loop: CASNGQGERAFF. The CDR3 DNA sequence: TGTGCCAGTAATGGGCAGGGGGAACGAGCTTTCTTT. The entire variable domain, with the rest obtained from reference TRBV28 and TRBJ1-1, is as follows: DVKVTQSSRYLVKRTGEKVFLECVQDMDHENMFWYRQDPGLGLRLIYFSYDVKMKEKGDIPEGYSVSREKKERFSLILESASTNQTSMYLCASNGQGERAFFGQGTRLTVV.

The chain couples TRBV4-2 to TRBJ2-3, with 7 positions matching TRBD2. The J segment lost 4 bases and the V segment lost 6 bases, leaving 10 bases of the junction unmatched. CDR1 and CDR2 from the germline V gene are LGHNA and YNFKEQ. The CDR3 is 15 amino acids. This CDR3 reads CASSPYLAAPDTQYF. DNA of the CDR3: TGTGCCAGCAGTCCCTATCTAGCGGCACCAGATACGCAGTATTTT.

This chain uses TRBV4-1 with TRBJ2-5; D could derive from TRBD1 or TRBD2 (6 bases each). CDR1 is MGHRA and CDR2 is YSYEKL in the germline V gene. V was pared by 4 bases and J by 4 bases, with 16 bases between. This CDR3 has 15 residues. The CDR3 DNA follows: TGCGCCAGCAGCCTTAGTAGGGGGGACCGAGAGACCCAGTACTTC. Protein product: CASSLSRGDRETQYF.

This clonotype has only a few counts. The J gene is TRBJ2-2, the V gene TRBV7-2; D not certain. The ends were cut back, 9 bases at V and 1 base at J, with 12 bases in the middle. The CDR3 loop spans 14 amino acids. Germline-derived CDR1 and CDR2 are SGHTA and FQGNSA. In DNA form, the CDR3 reads TGTGCCAGTCGTACTTACCAGAACACCGGGGAGCTGTTTTTT. This codes for CASRTYQNTGELFF.

The chain uses TRBV9 and TRBJ1-1, with TRBD1 matching 7 bases. V trimming: 4 bases; J trimming: 11 bases; junction bases outside the gene matches: 11. Germline V lookup: CDR1 SGDLS, CDR2 YYNGEE. The CDR3 length is 13 residues. CDR3 coding DNA: TGTGCCAGCAGCCCTAGGACAGGCTTATTGGCTTTCTTT. Amino acids: CASSPRTGLLAFF.

This chain links TRBV7-2 with TRBJ2-5; D might be TRBD1 (6 bases). The CDR3 runs to 13 residues. Trimming took off 5 bases at V and 6 bases at J, with 13 bases between the two ends. The germline CDR1 and CDR2 sequences are SGHTA and FQGNSA. Here the CDR3 DNA reads TGTGCCAGCAGCGCCCACAGGGTTCAGACCCAGTACTTC. Translation gives CASSAHRVQTQYF.

The chain recombines TRBV28 with TRBJ1-1; unclear D gene. V lost 1 base and J 2 bases, leaving 8 bases between the germline ends. CDR3 length: 14 amino acids. Germline lookup yields CDR1 MDHEN and CDR2 SYDVKM. CDR3 DNA: TGTGCCAGCAGTTTATACCAAGGAAACACTGAAGCTTTCTTT. This translates into CASSLYQGNTEAFF.

The table lists this clonotype with a few counts. The rearrangement uses TRBV6-2 or TRBV6-3 and TRBJ2-3; TRBD2 matches 7 bases. Germline trimming cut 4 bases from V and 6 bases from J; bases unmatched to any gene: 10. CDR1 is MNHEY, CDR2 SVGEGT, per germline. The CDR3 sequence is 15 residues long. The CDR3 reads CASSSLRPAGDTQYF. Written as DNA, the CDR3 is TGTGCCAGCAGTTCCCTAAGGCCAGCGGGGGATACGCAGTATTTT.

The CDR3 DNA reads as TGTGCCAGCATTCTGTATGGTCCCACTGAAGCTTTCTTT. This encodes CASILYGPTEAFF. The rearrangement joins TRBV2 to TRBJ1-1, with unresolved D. V was cut by 7 bases and J by 4 bases, with 13 bases left in between. Germline assignment: CDR1 SNHLY and CDR2 FYNNEI. The CDR3 runs to 13 residues. The full variable domain, with the rest looked up from reference TRBV2 and TRBJ1-1, is EPEVTQTPSHQVTQMGQEVILRCVPISNHLYFYWYRQILGQKVEFLVSFYNNEISEKSEIFDDQFSVERPDGSNFTLKIRSTKLEDSAMYFCASILYGPTEAFFGQGTRLTVV.

This chain links TRBV5-6 with TRBJ2-7, with 9 bases fitting TRBD1. The germline V gene encodes CDR1 SGHDT and CDR2 YYEEEE. This CDR3 region has 14 residues. V lost 4 bases and J lost 4; bases outside the gene matches: 6. CDR3 residues: CASSPADRGYEQYF. The DNA for the CDR3 is TGTGCCAGCAGCCCCGCGGACAGGGGTTACGAGCAGTACTTC.

In DNA form, the CDR3 reads TGTGCCAGCAGTGCCCGGATCAATGAGCAGTTCTTC. Amino acids: CASSARINEQFF. This sequence joins TRBV27 and TRBJ2-1; D call uncertain. Germline V gene sequence: CDR1 MNHEY, CDR2 SMNVEV (reference sequence). Between the trimmed V and J ends, which lost 5 bases and 6 bases, there was a span of 8 bases. This CDR3 region has 12 residues.

In its sample, this clonotype was seen a few times. This chain joins TRBV12-5 and TRBJ2-1; TRBD2 matches 7 bases. The CDR3 extends over 14 amino acids. V lost 1 base to trimming and J lost 3 bases; unmatched junction nucleotides: 0. Germline CDR1 LGHNT, CDR2 FRNRAP. CDR3 in amino acids: CASGLGGSYNEQFF. CDR3 sequence (DNA): TGTGCTAGTGGTTTGGGCGGGAGCTACAATGAGCAGTTCTTC.

CDR3 DNA: TGTGCCACCAGCCCGCAGACGAGCACAGATACGCAGTATTTT. It encodes CATSPQTSTDTQYF. The rearrangement uses TRBV15 and TRBJ2-3; D not certain. CDR1 is LNHNV and CDR2 is YYDKDF in the germline V gene (reference sequence). The CDR3 contains 14 residues. V lost 5 bases to trimming and J lost 0 bases, with 9 bases between them.